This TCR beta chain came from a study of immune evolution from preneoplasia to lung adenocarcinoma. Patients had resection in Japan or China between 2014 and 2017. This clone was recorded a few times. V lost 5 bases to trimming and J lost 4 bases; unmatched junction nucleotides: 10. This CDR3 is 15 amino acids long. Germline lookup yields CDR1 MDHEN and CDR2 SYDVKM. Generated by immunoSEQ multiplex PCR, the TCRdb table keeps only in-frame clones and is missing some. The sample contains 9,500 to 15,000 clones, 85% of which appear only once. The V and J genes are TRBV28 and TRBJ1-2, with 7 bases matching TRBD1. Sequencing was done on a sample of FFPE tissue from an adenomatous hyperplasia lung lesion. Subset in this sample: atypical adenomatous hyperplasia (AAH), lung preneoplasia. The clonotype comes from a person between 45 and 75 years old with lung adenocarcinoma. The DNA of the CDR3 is TGTGCCAGCAGTATGGAGGGGGCGCGAATCTATGGCTACACCTTC. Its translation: CASSMEGARIYGYTF.